This TCR beta chain was identified during a study of cytomegalovirus exposure and HLA in healthy donors. Primers for the PCR totalled 60 Vbeta and 13 Jbeta. This table comes from immunoSEQ multiplex PCR, and its TCRdb copy is limited to in-frame clones, with some not included. The data contain 150,000 to 200,000 clones, 80% to 85% of them singletons. Trimming removed 3 bases from V and 5 bases from J, with 13 bases in between. This CDR3 has 15 residues. Germline V CDR1 and CDR2: MRHNA, SNTAGT. This TCR was recovered from a woman aged 25 to 45 in good health and CMV-seronegative. Sequenced material: PBMCs. This sequence joins TRBV6-4 and TRBJ2-2; D possibly corresponds to TRBD2 (5 bases). CDR3 in DNA: TGTGCCAGCAGTGAAAGAGCGGACGGAACCGGGGAGCTGTTTTTT. Translating it yields CASSERADGTGELFF.